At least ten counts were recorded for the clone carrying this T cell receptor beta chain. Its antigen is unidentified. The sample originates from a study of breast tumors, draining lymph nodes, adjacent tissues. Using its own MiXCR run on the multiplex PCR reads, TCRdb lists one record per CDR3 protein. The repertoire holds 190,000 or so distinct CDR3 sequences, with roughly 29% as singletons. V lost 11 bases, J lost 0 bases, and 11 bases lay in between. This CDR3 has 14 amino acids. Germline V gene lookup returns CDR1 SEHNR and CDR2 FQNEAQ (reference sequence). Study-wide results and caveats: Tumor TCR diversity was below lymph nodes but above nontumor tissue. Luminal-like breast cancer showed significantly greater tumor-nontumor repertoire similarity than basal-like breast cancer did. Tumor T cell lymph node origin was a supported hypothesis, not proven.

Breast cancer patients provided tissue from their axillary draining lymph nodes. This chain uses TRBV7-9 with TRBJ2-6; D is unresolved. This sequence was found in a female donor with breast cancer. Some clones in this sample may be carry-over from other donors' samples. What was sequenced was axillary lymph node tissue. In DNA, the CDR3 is TGTGCCTTCCCAGAGGACTCTGGGGCCAACGTCCTGACTTTC. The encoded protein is CAFPEDSGANVLTF.